This T cell receptor (beta chain) was captured in a study of T cells in Graves' hyperthyroidism and ophthalmopathy (dated by TCRdb to about 2019). Context from the whole study: Peripheral blood samples were taken at initial diagnosis, before any treatment was given. A discovery cohort of around 98 patients, 43 with Graves' ophthalmopathy and fewer than 65 with stable Graves' hyperthyroidism, was used to find distinguishing TCR V-J signatures. An independent validation cohort of under 20 hyperthyroidism patients and 17 patients who later progressed to ophthalmopathy tested prospective prediction of ophthalmopathy. The roughly 100 discovery patients were randomly divided into training and test sets at a 7:3 ratio. In roughly six Graves' hyperthyroidism patients, the study also compared T-cell repertoires from thyroid tissue with T-cell repertoires from blood. After sampling, hyperthyroidism patients received methimazole starting at 30 mg daily, and ophthalmopathy patients received high-dose intravenous methylprednisolone. The paper reports TCR Vbeta CDR3 sequencing of 130 to 150 peripheral blood samples: under 45 ophthalmopathy, around 80 hyperthyroidism and around 17 progressor patients.

Amplification of TCR beta CDR3 regions was carried out from RNA transcripts. The TCR CDR3 was subjected to a first round of RT-PCR using the HTBI primer set and the Qiagen OneStep RT-PCR kit. Libraries were constructed in a second round of multiplex PCR, after which size selection and purification were performed. Paired-end sequencing of the libraries was performed with 100 bp reads on an Illumina HiSeq2000. The original methods were these. SOAPnuke was used to process the raw data, throwing out any read that contained adapters or uncalled bases, had a mean Phred below 15, or lacked an exact constant-primer or identifier match. High-quality paired reads were merged with COPE v1.2.5, and unique nucleotide sequences were defined as clonotypes. MiTCR v1.1 was used to align the clonotypes against IMGT TRBV, TRBD and TRBJ reference segments. The analysis included only V-J combinations with a frequency above 0.0001, which together covered approximately 99% of the repertoires. A TCS score was defined as the ratio of F50 (clonal expansion) to E x V (chaos), with BLOSUM62-based TCRdist applied between CDR3 peptides within each V-J. Welch's t-statistics and random forest reduced around 520 V-J features to around 14, which were used in a naive Bayes classifier (R e1071). TCRdb trimmed public reads at Q25 via fastp, called clones via MiXCR and kept in-frame beta chains. Identical CDR3 protein sequences are pooled into one entry, listed with their most common genes and DNA. In this record, the V and J calls reflect TCRdb's handling and not the investigators' own analysis. In this sample the table shows approximately 420,000 distinct CDR3 sequences, about an eighth of which occur a single time. Roughly 4.8% of the sample comes from the top ten.

This clonotype was observed at least ten times. Its specific antigen is unknown. No base qualities exist here, and no much larger clone lies one base off it. Broader findings and caveats from the paper: Most expanded thyroid clonotypes (frequency above 0.001) were also detected in blood, a finding suggesting that blood repertoires may reflect thyroid immune responses. In validation, the model predicted progression to ophthalmopathy a median of approximately 6.3 months before onset, with about 70% sensitivity and 72.22% specificity. A 13 V-J signature model separated ophthalmopathy from stable hyperthyroidism, with just over 85% sensitivity and 81.08% specificity in cross-validation and 80%/75% in testing. No statistical method was used to set the sample size in advance, and investigators knew the group allocation.

Graves' hyperthyroidism was defined as stable when no progression to ophthalmopathy occurred over 18 months of follow-up. Hyperthyroidism patients were newly diagnosed, with disease duration under 2 months, and aged 18 to 65 years. Patients with uncontrolled infections, other autoimmune diseases, pregnancy or lactation were excluded. Diagnoses relied on clinical symptoms, serum thyroxine and TRAb, thyroid ultrasound and orbital computed tomography. Ficoll-Paque density gradient centrifugation was used to isolate PBMCs from approximately 11 ml of fresh peripheral blood. Total RNA was extracted using Trizol reagent, and RNA quality was assessed on an Agilent 2100 Bioanalyzer. This clonotype was sampled from a woman aged 18-29 years with Graves' hyperthyroidism. Sequenced material: blood.

The DNA reads as follows: TGTGCCAGCAGCTTAGTTTTGGGACTAGCGGAACAAGAGACCCAGTACTTC. Translated, this gives CASSLVLGLAEQETQYF. This receptor chain uses TRBV7-9 and TRBJ2-5, with 11 middle bases fitting TRBD2. From the cysteine through the phenylalanine, the CDR3 covers 17 amino acids. The CDR3 DNA has 51 bases and is translated from base 1. From the germline V gene (reference sequence), CDR1 is SEHNR and CDR2 is FQNEAQ. V lost 1 base and J lost 2 bases, and the count of bases not matched to a germline gene is 6.